These T cell receptor beta chains were read from a single sample in a study of cytomegalovirus exposure and HLA in healthy donors. Generated by immunoSEQ multiplex PCR, the TCRdb table keeps only in-frame clones and is missing some. Of tens of thousands of clones listed, approximately 78% were seen once; the top ten hold approximately 9.8%. The specimen was PBMCs. The receptors originated from a man aged 40-55 years in good health and CMV-seronegative. Each CDR3 is given with its conserved first and last residue. The order of the fields is J gene, D gene, clone size, V gene, CDR3 DNA, CDR3 protein. D genes are given only for firm matches. A clone size is listed for some rows: how often the clone was seen (once, few, many), or a class if it is expanded.

j_call: TRBJ2-1; d_call: .; clone_size: .; v_call: TRBV6-5; cdr3_nt: TGTGCCAGCAGTTACCGGTGGCAGGGCCCGAACAATGAGCAGTTCTTC; cdr3_aa: CASSYRWQGPNNEQFF
j_call: TRBJ1-4; d_call: .; clone_size: once; v_call: TRBV5-6; cdr3_nt: TGTGCCAGCAGCTTGCGAGGCAGGGGAGGGCGTGGAAAACTGTTTTTT; cdr3_aa: CASSLRGRGGRGKLFF
j_call: TRBJ2-3; d_call: .; clone_size: few; v_call: TRBV11-2; cdr3_nt: TGTGCCAGCAGCCTGGGACTTAAAGTCACAGATACGCAGTATTTT; cdr3_aa: CASSLGLKVTDTQYF
j_call: TRBJ2-1; d_call: .; clone_size: few; v_call: TRBV6-6; cdr3_nt: TGTGCCAGCAGTCGAGAGTCCTACAATGAGCAGTTCTTC; cdr3_aa: CASSRESYNEQFF
j_call: TRBJ2-7; d_call: TRBD1; clone_size: .; v_call: TRBV7-9; cdr3_nt: TGTGCCAGCAGCTTGGGTGAGACAGGGCTCTACGAGCAGTACTTC; cdr3_aa: CASSLGETGLYEQYF
j_call: TRBJ1-4; d_call: .; clone_size: few; v_call: TRBV6-6; cdr3_nt: TGTGCCACTACTTCGACAGCCTATAATGAAAAACTGTTTTTT; cdr3_aa: CATTSTAYNEKLFF
j_call: TRBJ1-4; d_call: .; clone_size: .; v_call: TRBV19; cdr3_nt: TGTGCCAGTAGTGACGGCGGTACGGAAAAACTGTTTTTT; cdr3_aa: CASSDGGTEKLFF
j_call: TRBJ2-3; d_call: TRBD1; clone_size: .; v_call: TRBV18; cdr3_nt: TGTGCCAGCTCACCCGGGACAGGGACTTTCACAGATACACAGTATTTT; cdr3_aa: CASSPGTGTFTDTQYF
j_call: TRBJ1-5; d_call: .; clone_size: .; v_call: TRBV29-1; cdr3_nt: TGCAGCGTTTTAACAGCAACGGGAAGCAATCAGCCCCAGCATTTT; cdr3_aa: CSVLTATGSNQPQHF
j_call: TRBJ2-5; d_call: TRBD2; clone_size: .; v_call: TRBV7-6; cdr3_nt: TGTGCCAGCAGCTTATCTAGCGGGGGAGACCAAGAGACCCAGTACTTC; cdr3_aa: CASSLSSGGDQETQYF
j_call: TRBJ2-4; d_call: .; clone_size: .; v_call: TRBV7-6; cdr3_nt: TGTGCCAGCAGCTCCGACAGGGAGGACATTCAGTACTTC; cdr3_aa: CASSSDREDIQYF
j_call: TRBJ1-6; d_call: TRBD1; clone_size: .; v_call: TRBV5-1; cdr3_nt: TGCGCCAGCAGCTTGGGACAGGGGGCAGAACCCCTCCACTTT; cdr3_aa: CASSLGQGAEPLHF
j_call: TRBJ1-1; d_call: TRBD1; clone_size: .; v_call: TRBV5-4; cdr3_nt: TGTGCCAGCAGACCCGGACAGGGCAATATGAAGAACACTGAAGCTTTCTTT; cdr3_aa: CASRPGQGNMKNTEAFF
j_call: TRBJ1-1; d_call: TRBD1; clone_size: .; v_call: TRBV7-9; cdr3_nt: TGTGCCAGCAGCTTAGTATCAGGGGGGAACACTGAAGCTTTCTTT; cdr3_aa: CASSLVSGGNTEAFF
j_call: TRBJ1-5; d_call: .; clone_size: .; v_call: TRBV5-1; cdr3_nt: TGCGCCAGCAGCTTGGAAGGGGGTAGCAATCAGCCCCAGCATTTT; cdr3_aa: CASSLEGGSNQPQHF
j_call: TRBJ1-4; d_call: .; clone_size: once; v_call: TRBV5-6; cdr3_nt: TGTGCCAGCAGCTACCTTGGGGGGGCCTTAACTAATGAAAAACTGTTTTTT; cdr3_aa: CASSYLGGALTNEKLFF
j_call: TRBJ2-5; d_call: TRBD1; clone_size: .; v_call: TRBV10-2; cdr3_nt: TGCGCCAGCAGGACAGGGATCCAAGAGACCCAGTACTTC; cdr3_aa: CASRTGIQETQYF
j_call: TRBJ1-4; d_call: .; clone_size: .; v_call: TRBV19; cdr3_nt: TGTGCCAGTAGTATTTGGGGCAGGGGTTTTGAAAAACTGTTTTTT; cdr3_aa: CASSIWGRGFEKLFF
j_call: TRBJ2-3; d_call: .; clone_size: .; v_call: TRBV7-7; cdr3_nt: TGTGCCAGCAGTCCGGGGGTTACTAGCACAGATACGCAGTATTTT; cdr3_aa: CASSPGVTSTDTQYF
j_call: TRBJ2-1; d_call: .; clone_size: .; v_call: TRBV6-4; cdr3_nt: TGTGCCAGCAGTGTCAGGCAGAACAATGAGCAGTTCTTC; cdr3_aa: CASSVRQNNEQFF
j_call: TRBJ2-7; d_call: .; clone_size: .; v_call: TRBV6-6; cdr3_nt: TGTGCCAGCAGTCGACAAGAGGGCTACGAGCAGTACTTC; cdr3_aa: CASSRQEGYEQYF
j_call: TRBJ2-2; d_call: TRBD2; clone_size: .; v_call: TRBV7-3; cdr3_nt: TGTGCCAGCAGCCCCTGGTTGCGGGGGGGCCGGACCGGGGAGCTGTTTTTT; cdr3_aa: CASSPWLRGGRTGELFF
j_call: TRBJ2-7; d_call: .; clone_size: .; v_call: TRBV11-2; cdr3_nt: TGTGCCAGCAGCTTAGGCCCTTCGAGCTCCTACGAGCAGTACTTC; cdr3_aa: CASSLGPSSSYEQYF
j_call: TRBJ1-1; d_call: .; clone_size: .; v_call: TRBV5-1; cdr3_nt: TGCGCCAGCAGCTCAGCCCAAGACAGCGTTGGAGCTTTCTTT; cdr3_aa: CASSSAQDSVGAFF
j_call: TRBJ2-7; d_call: .; clone_size: .; v_call: TRBV7-2; cdr3_nt: TGTGCCAGCATTCCCTCGTTTGCAGTCCGTCACGAGCAGTACTTC; cdr3_aa: CASIPSFAVRHEQYF
j_call: TRBJ1-5; d_call: .; clone_size: .; v_call: TRBV4-1; cdr3_nt: TGCGCCAGCAGCCAACATAGCAATCAGCCCCAGCATTTT; cdr3_aa: CASSQHSNQPQHF
j_call: TRBJ1-1; d_call: .; clone_size: few; v_call: TRBV6-1; cdr3_nt: TGTGCCAGCAGTGGCCCGACAGCGAACACTGAAGCTTTCTTT; cdr3_aa: CASSGPTANTEAFF
j_call: TRBJ2-3; d_call: .; clone_size: .; v_call: TRBV6-5; cdr3_nt: TGTGCCAGCAGTTCCACCGGGATCTCCGGCACAGATACGCAGTATTTT; cdr3_aa: CASSSTGISGTDTQYF
j_call: TRBJ2-7; d_call: TRBD1; clone_size: .; v_call: TRBV7-2; cdr3_nt: TGTGCCAGCAGCTTAGTGCCGCCAGGGGGCGAGCAGTACTTC; cdr3_aa: CASSLVPPGGEQYF
j_call: TRBJ1-6; d_call: TRBD1; clone_size: .; v_call: TRBV16; cdr3_nt: TGTGCCAGCAGCCAAATCAGGGGACAGGGGAGTTCACCCCTCCACTTT; cdr3_aa: CASSQIRGQGSSPLHF
j_call: TRBJ2-1; d_call: TRBD2; clone_size: .; v_call: TRBV5-1; cdr3_nt: TGCGCCAGCAGCTTGGACGGGGGGAACAATGAGCAGTTCTTC; cdr3_aa: CASSLDGGNNEQFF
j_call: TRBJ2-7; d_call: .; clone_size: .; v_call: TRBV12-1; cdr3_nt: TGTGCCAGCAGCCCCAACAAGACAGGAGGTGTTTTGGAGCAGTACTTC; cdr3_aa: CASSPNKTGGVLEQYF
j_call: TRBJ2-1; d_call: TRBD2; clone_size: .; v_call: TRBV9; cdr3_nt: TGTGCCAGCAGCGCTAGCGGGAGCTCCTACAGTGAGCAGTTCTTC; cdr3_aa: CASSASGSSYSEQFF
j_call: TRBJ2-3; d_call: TRBD2; clone_size: .; v_call: TRBV2; cdr3_nt: TGTGCCAGCAGTGGGACTAGCGGGAGTTGGGATACGCAGTATTTT; cdr3_aa: CASSGTSGSWDTQYF
j_call: TRBJ1-5; d_call: TRBD1; clone_size: .; v_call: TRBV18; cdr3_nt: TGTGCCAGCTCACAAGACAGGGGCTATCAGCCCCAGCATTTT; cdr3_aa: CASSQDRGYQPQHF
j_call: TRBJ2-1; d_call: TRBD2; clone_size: .; v_call: TRBV7-8; cdr3_nt: TGTGCCAGCAGCTTATCAATTAGTCCTAGCGGGAGGGCCGATGAGCAGTTCTTC; cdr3_aa: CASSLSISPSGRADEQFF
j_call: TRBJ2-7; d_call: .; clone_size: .; v_call: TRBV2; cdr3_nt: TGTGCCAGCAGTATCTCTCCGAGCTCCTACGAGCAGTACTTC; cdr3_aa: CASSISPSSYEQYF
j_call: TRBJ1-2; d_call: .; clone_size: .; v_call: TRBV5-4; cdr3_nt: TGTGCCAGCAGCTTAACCCAGGGGAAAGGGTTTGCTGGCTACACCTTC; cdr3_aa: CASSLTQGKGFAGYTF
j_call: TRBJ2-5; d_call: .; clone_size: .; v_call: TRBV20-1; cdr3_nt: TGCAGTGCTAGCGGCGGGGAGACCCAGTACTTC; cdr3_aa: CSASGGETQYF
j_call: TRBJ1-6; d_call: .; clone_size: .; v_call: TRBV18; cdr3_nt: TGTGCCAGCTCACCACTGACAGACGCATATTCACCCCTCCACTTT; cdr3_aa: CASSPLTDAYSPLHF
j_call: TRBJ2-7; d_call: .; clone_size: .; v_call: TRBV7-9; cdr3_nt: TGTGCCAGCAGCCCCCTCAAGGTAGCGCCAAAAGGAGGATCCTACGAGCAGTACTTC; cdr3_aa: CASSPLKVAPKGGSYEQYF
j_call: TRBJ2-1; d_call: TRBD2; clone_size: once; v_call: TRBV19; cdr3_nt: TGTGCCAGTAGTATCATAGCGGGGGTAACGGGTGAGCAGTTCTTC; cdr3_aa: CASSIIAGVTGEQFF